The source of this T cell receptor beta chain is a study of blood T cell repertoires in COVID-19. Study-level information: The United States, Italy and Spain supplied acute and convalescent COVID-19 samples. Sources were T cells, B-cell-depleted T cells, or PBMCs; the material itself was cDNA or gDNA.

TCRdb's copy holds only in-frame clones and misses some; the assay was immunoSEQ multiplex PCR. This sample has around 56,000 clones, with 60% to 85% found just once. The length of the CDR3 is 13 residues. In germline, CDR1 is SGHRS, CDR2 YFSETQ. The V and J ends lost 3 bases and 6 bases, in that order; junction bases with no gene match: 6. This receptor was obtained from a man between 60 and 70 years old with acute or convalescent COVID-19. This chain uses TRBV5-1 with TRBJ2-7, with TRBD2 matching over 7 bases. The sequencing input was peripheral blood. This CDR3 is CASSSGEGIEQYF. CDR3 bases: TGCGCCAGCAGCTCTGGGGAGGGAATCGAGCAGTACTTC.